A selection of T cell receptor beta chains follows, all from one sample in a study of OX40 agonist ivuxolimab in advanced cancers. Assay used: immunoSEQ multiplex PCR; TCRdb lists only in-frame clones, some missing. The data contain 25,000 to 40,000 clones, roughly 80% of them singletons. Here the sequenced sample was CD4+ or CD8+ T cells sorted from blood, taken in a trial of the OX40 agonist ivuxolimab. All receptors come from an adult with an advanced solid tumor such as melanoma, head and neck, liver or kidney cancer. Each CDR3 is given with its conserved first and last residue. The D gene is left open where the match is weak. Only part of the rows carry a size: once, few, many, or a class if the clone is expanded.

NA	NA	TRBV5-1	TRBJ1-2	CASSLAGLGGYTF	TGCGCCAGCAGCTTGGCCGGGCTGGGGGGCTACACCTTC
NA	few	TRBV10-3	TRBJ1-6	CAISEVANSPLHF	TGTGCCATCAGTGAAGTTGCTAATTCACCCCTCCACTTT
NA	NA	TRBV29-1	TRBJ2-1	CSDPRGGAPRWNEQFF	TGCAGCGACCCAAGGGGGGGGGCTCCCCGGTGGAATGAGCAGTTCTTC
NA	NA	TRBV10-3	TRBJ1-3	CAIRDDSTGNTIYF	TGTGCCATCAGGGACGACTCGACTGGAAACACCATATATTTT
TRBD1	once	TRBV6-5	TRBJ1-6	CASALTGLDSPLHF	TGTGCCAGCGCCTTGACAGGGCTGGATTCACCCCTCCACTTT
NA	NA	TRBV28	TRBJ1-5	CASREGVSNQPQHF	TGTGCCAGCAGAGAGGGGGTAAGCAATCAGCCCCAGCATTTT
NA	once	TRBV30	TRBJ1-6	CASLTGNNSPLHF	TGTGCCTCTTTGACAGGCAATAATTCACCCCTCCACTTT
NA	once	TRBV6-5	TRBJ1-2	CASDSYGYTF	TGTGCCAGCGACAGCTATGGCTACACCTTC
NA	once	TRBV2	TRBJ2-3	CASSSWGVGTDTQYF	TGTGCCAGCAGTAGCTGGGGTGTCGGCACAGATACGCAGTATTTT
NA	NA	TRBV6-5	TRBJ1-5	CASSPRGAAQPQHF	TGTGCCAGCAGTCCACGGGGGGCTGCTCAGCCCCAGCATTTT
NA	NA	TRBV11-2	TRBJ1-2	CASSLVAQANYGYTF	TGTGCCAGCAGCTTAGTAGCCCAAGCTAACTATGGCTACACCTTC
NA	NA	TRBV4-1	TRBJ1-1	CASSQYDGGRLNTEAFF	TGCGCCAGCAGCCAATATGACGGCGGGAGATTGAACACTGAAGCTTTCTTT
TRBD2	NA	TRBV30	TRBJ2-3	CAWSPTLLAVTDTQYF	TGTGCCTGGAGTCCCACCCTACTAGCGGTCACAGATACGCAGTATTTT
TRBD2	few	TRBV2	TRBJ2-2	CASSDERESPGELFF	TGTGCCAGCAGTGATGAGCGGGAGTCTCCCGGGGAGCTGTTTTTT
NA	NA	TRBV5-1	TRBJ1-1	CASSPSRGNEAFF	TGCGCCAGCAGCCCCTCCCGGGGGAATGAAGCTTTCTTT
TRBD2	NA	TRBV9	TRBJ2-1	CASSQTSGRAYEQFF	TGTGCCAGCAGCCAGACTAGCGGGAGGGCCTATGAGCAGTTCTTC
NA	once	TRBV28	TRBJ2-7	CASSLSGSRIVGQYF	TGTGCCAGCAGTTTATCAGGGTCCCGGATTGTCGGGCAGTACTTC
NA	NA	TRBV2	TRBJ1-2	CASSRGQGSYGYTF	TGTGCCAGCAGTCGGGGGCAGGGAAGCTATGGCTACACCTTC
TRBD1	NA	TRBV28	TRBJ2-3	CASRISGGDTQYF	TGTGCCAGCAGAATATCAGGGGGAGATACGCAGTATTTT
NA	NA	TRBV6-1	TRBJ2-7	CASTQGLNPGQYF	TGTGCCAGCACACAGGGACTCAATCCAGGACAGTACTTC
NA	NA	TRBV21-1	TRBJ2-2	CASSKTGEVFAGELFF	TGTGCCAGCAGCAAGACAGGGGAGGTTTTCGCCGGGGAGCTGTTTTTT
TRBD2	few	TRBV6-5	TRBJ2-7	CASRPTSGGHYEQYF	TGTGCCAGCAGACCCACTAGCGGGGGTCACTACGAGCAGTACTTC
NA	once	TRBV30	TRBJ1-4	CAWSVHEGAAGKLFF	TGTGCCTGGAGTGTACACGAAGGGGCGGCGGGAAAACTGTTTTTT
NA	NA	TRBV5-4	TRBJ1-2	CASREQPLYGYTF	TGTGCCAGTAGAGAGCAGCCCCTCTATGGCTACACCTTC
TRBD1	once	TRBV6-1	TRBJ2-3	CASSSLTGGADTQYF	TGTGCCAGCAGTTCATTAACAGGGGGAGCCGATACGCAGTATTTT
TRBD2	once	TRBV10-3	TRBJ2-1	CAIFGAPTSGAGGQFF	TGTGCCATCTTCGGGGCCCCGACTAGCGGGGCGGGGGGGCAGTTCTTC
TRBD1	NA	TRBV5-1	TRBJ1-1	CASSLVQGEGIAEAFF	TGCGCCAGCAGCTTGGTTCAGGGGGAAGGGATCGCTGAAGCTTTCTTT
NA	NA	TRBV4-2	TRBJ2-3	CASSRGMDTDTQYF	TGTGCCAGCAGCCGCGGCATGGACACAGATACGCAGTATTTT
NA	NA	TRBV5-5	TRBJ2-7	CASSSRQSSYEQYF	TGTGCCAGCAGCTCCCGACAGAGTTCCTACGAGCAGTACTTC
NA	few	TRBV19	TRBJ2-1	CASSIDVGGGNEQFF	TGTGCCAGTAGTATAGACGTCGGAGGTGGAAATGAGCAGTTCTTC
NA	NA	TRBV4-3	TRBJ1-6	CASSQDPGGRGNSPLHF	TGCGCCAGCAGCCAAGATCCCGGGGGGCGAGGGAATTCACCCCTCCACTTT
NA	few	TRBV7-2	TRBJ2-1	CASSSGGGGGNEQFF	TGTGCCAGCAGCTCCGGAGGAGGGGGGGGCAATGAGCAGTTCTTC
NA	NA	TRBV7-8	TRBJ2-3	CASSLRQVSTDTQYF	TGTGCCAGCAGCTTGAGACAGGTTAGCACAGATACGCAGTATTTT
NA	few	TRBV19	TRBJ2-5	CASSMSGTQYF	TGTGCCAGTAGTATGTCGGGGACCCAGTACTTC
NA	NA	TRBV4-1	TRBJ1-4	CASSQVTAENEKLFF	TGCGCCAGCAGCCAAGTGACAGCCGAAAATGAAAAACTGTTTTTT
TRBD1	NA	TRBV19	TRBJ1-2	CASSISAGGYGYTF	TGTGCCAGTAGTATTTCCGCAGGGGGCTATGGCTACACCTTC
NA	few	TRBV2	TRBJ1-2	CASSGGRPNYGYTF	TGTGCCAGCAGTGGAGGCAGGCCAAACTATGGCTACACCTTC
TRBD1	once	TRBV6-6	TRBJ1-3	CASSYSRDRGGNTIYF	TGTGCCAGCAGTTACTCCCGGGACAGGGGAGGAAATACCATATATTTT
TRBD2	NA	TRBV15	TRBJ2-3	CATSRDIRLAGGLKSTDTQYF	TGTGCCACCAGCAGAGATATTCGACTAGCGGGGGGGCTGAAAAGCACAGATACGCAGTATTTT
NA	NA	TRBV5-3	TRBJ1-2	CARSLSPRMGGYTF	TGTGCCAGAAGCTTGAGCCCCCGGATGGGAGGCTACACCTTC
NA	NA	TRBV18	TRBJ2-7	CASSPANEQYF	TGTGCCAGCTCACCAGCGAACGAGCAGTACTTC
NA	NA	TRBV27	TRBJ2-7	CASSKGDKAYEQYF	TGTGCCAGCAGCAAGGGGGACAAAGCCTACGAGCAGTACTTC
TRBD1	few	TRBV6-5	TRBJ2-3	CASSPRQGFTDTQYF	TGTGCCAGCAGTCCCCGACAGGGATTCACAGATACGCAGTATTTT
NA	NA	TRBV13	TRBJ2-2	CASSRLGGGNTGELFF	TGTGCCAGCAGCCGCCTGGGGGGCGGGAACACCGGGGAGCTGTTTTTT
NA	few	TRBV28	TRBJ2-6	CASSFQAVSGANVLTF	TGTGCCAGCAGTTTTCAAGCAGTCTCTGGGGCCAACGTCCTGACTTTC
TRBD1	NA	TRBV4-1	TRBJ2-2	CASSQQGAGGELFF	TGCGCCAGCAGTCAACAGGGGGCTGGCGGGGAGCTGTTTTTT
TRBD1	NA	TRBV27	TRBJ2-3	CASSLGNAGGRDTQYF	TGTGCCAGCAGTTTAGGGAACGCAGGGGGCCGTGATACGCAGTATTTT
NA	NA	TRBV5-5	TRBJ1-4	CASSLDRVDKLFF	TGTGCCAGCAGCTTGGACAGGGTAGACAAACTGTTTTTT
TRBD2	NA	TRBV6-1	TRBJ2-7	CASSSLPRGAYEQYF	TGTGCCAGCAGTAGTCTCCCCCGGGGGGCCTACGAGCAGTACTTC
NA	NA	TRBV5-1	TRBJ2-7	CASSLQGLNEQYF	TGCGCCAGCAGCTTGCAGGGGCTCAACGAGCAGTACTTC
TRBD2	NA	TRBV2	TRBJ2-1	CASSAERGRYNEQFF	TGTGCCAGCAGTGCGGAGCGGGGGAGGTACAATGAGCAGTTCTTC
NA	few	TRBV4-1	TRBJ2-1	CASSQTVATFRNEQFF	TGCGCCAGCAGCCAGACCGTGGCTACCTTCAGGAATGAGCAGTTCTTC
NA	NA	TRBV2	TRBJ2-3	CASSANGGTDTQYF	TGTGCCAGCAGTGCGAACGGGGGCACAGATACGCAGTATTTT
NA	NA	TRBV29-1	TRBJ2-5	CSVGPQETQYF	TGCAGCGTCGGGCCCCAAGAGACCCAGTACTTC
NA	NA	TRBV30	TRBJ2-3	CAWRDQGGFTDTQYF	TGTGCCTGGAGGGATCAGGGGGGCTTCACAGATACGCAGTATTTT
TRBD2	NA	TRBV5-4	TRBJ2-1	CASSFLGLAGNNEQFF	TGTGCCAGCAGCTTCCTCGGACTAGCGGGAAACAATGAGCAGTTCTTC